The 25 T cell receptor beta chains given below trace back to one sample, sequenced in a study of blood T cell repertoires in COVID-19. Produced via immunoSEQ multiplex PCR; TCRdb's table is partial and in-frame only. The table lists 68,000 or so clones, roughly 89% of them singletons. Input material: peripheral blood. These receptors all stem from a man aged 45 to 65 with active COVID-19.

CDR3 nucleotide sequence: TGTGCCAGCAGCCCCCGGGGGGCCCTATCCAATGAGCAGTTCTTC. Encoded protein: CASSPRGALSNEQFF. The chain combines TRBV7-8 with TRBJ2-1, with D perhaps TRBD2 (7 bases). The CDR3 covers 15 residues. V was clipped by 5 bases and J by 6 bases, with 17 bases between them. Germline V gene data show CDR1 as SGHVS and CDR2 as FQNEAQ.

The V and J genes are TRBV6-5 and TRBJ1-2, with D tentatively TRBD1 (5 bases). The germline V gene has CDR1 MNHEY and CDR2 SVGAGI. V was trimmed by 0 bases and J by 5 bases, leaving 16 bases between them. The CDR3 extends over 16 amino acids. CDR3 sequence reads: CASSYSRPGRGYGYTF. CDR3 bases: TGTGCCAGCAGTTACTCGAGACCAGGGCGGGGGTATGGCTACACCTTC.

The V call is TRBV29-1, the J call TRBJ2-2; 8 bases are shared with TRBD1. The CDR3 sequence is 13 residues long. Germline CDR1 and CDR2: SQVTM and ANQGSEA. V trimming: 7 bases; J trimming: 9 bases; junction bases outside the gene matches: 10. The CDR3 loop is CSAETGQGRELFF. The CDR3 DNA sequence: TGCAGCGCCGAAACCGGACAGGGACGGGAGCTGTTTTTT.

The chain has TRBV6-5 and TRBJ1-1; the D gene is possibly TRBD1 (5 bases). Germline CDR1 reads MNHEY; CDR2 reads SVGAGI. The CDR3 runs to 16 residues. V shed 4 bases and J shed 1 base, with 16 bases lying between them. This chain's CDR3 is CASSLLRVSRNTEAFF. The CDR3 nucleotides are TGTGCCAGCAGTTTGCTCAGGGTTTCCCGGAACACTGAAGCTTTCTTT.

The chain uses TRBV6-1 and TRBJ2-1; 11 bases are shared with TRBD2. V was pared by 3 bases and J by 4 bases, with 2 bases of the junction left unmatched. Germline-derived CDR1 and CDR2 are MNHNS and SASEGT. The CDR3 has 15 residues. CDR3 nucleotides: TGTGCCAGCAGTGATAGCGGGGGGGCGTACAATGAGCAGTTCTTC. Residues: CASSDSGGAYNEQFF.

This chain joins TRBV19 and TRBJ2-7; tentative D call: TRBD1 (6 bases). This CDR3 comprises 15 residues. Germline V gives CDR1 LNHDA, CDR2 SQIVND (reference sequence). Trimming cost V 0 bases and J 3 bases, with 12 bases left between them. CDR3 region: CASSIDTGRHYEQYF. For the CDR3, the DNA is TGTGCCAGTAGTATAGATACAGGGAGACACTACGAGCAGTACTTC.

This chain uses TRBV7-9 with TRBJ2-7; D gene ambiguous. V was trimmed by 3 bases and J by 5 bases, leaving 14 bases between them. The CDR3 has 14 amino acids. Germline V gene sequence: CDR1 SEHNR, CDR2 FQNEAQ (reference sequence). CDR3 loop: CASSFVAPANEQYF. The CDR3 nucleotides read TGTGCCAGCAGCTTTGTAGCTCCCGCCAACGAGCAGTACTTC. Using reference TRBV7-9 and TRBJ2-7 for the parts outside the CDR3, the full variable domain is DTGVSQNPRHKITKRGQNVTFRCDPISEHNRLYWYRQTLGQGPEFLTYFQNEAQLEKSRLLSDRFSAERPKGSFSTLEIQRTEQGDSAMYLCASSFVAPANEQYFGPGTRLTVT.

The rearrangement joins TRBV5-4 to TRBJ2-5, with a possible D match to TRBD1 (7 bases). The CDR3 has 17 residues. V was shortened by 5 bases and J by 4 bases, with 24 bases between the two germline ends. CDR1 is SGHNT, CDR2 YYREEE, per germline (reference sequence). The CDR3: CASSLEGAGRRRETQYF. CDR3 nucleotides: TGTGCCAGCAGTCTAGAGGGGGCGGGGCGCAGAAGAGAGACCCAGTACTTC.

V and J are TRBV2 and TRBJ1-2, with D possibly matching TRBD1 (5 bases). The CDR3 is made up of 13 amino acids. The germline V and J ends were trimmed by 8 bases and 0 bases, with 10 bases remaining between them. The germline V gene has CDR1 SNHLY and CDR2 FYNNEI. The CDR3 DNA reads TGTGCCAGCGCAGGGATCGCTAACTATGGCTACACCTTC. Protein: CASAGIANYGYTF.

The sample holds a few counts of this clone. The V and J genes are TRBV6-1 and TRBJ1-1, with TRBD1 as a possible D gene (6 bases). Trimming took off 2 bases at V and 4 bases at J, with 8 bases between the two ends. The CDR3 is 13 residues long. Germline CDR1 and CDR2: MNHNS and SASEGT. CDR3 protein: CASSEQGLTEAFF. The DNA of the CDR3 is TGTGCCAGCAGTGAACAGGGGCTCACTGAAGCTTTCTTT.

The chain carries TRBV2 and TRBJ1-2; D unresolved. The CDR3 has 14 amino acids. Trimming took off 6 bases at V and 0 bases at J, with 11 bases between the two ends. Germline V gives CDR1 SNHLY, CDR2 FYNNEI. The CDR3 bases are TGTGCCAGCAGGAAAGACACGACTAACTATGGCTACACCTTC. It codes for CASRKDTTNYGYTF.

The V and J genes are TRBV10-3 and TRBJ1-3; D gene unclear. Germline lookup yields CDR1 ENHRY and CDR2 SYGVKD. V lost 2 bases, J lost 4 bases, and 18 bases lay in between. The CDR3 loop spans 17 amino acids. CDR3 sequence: CAISEPGAPATGNTIYF. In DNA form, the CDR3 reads TGTGCCATCAGTGAGCCGGGAGCCCCCGCTACGGGAAACACCATATATTTT.

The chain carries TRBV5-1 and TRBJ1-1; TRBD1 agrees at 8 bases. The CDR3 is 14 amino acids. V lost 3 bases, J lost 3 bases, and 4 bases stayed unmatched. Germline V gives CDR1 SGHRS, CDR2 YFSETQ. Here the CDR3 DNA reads TGCGCCAGCAGCTGGGGGACAGGCGACACTGAAGCTTTCTTT. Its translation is CASSWGTGDTEAFF.

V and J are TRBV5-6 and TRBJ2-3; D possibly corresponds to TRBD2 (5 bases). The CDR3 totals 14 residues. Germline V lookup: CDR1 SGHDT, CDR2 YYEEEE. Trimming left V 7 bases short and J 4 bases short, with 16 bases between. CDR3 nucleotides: TGTGCCAGCCGTGTAGCCGGGGATCCAGATACGCAGTATTTT. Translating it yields CASRVAGDPDTQYF.

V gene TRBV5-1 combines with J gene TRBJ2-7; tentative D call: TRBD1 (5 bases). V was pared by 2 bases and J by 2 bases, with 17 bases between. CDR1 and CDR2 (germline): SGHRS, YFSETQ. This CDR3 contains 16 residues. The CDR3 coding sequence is TGCGCCAGCAGCTTAACAGGCGTCCTACCTACCTACGAGCAGTACTTC. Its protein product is CASSLTGVLPTYEQYF.

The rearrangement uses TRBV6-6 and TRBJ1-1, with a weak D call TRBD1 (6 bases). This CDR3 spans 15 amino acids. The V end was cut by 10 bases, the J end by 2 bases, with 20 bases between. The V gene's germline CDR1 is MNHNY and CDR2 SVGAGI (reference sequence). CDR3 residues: CATIDPGTTNTEAFF. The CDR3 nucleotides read TGTGCCACCATAGACCCCGGGACAACCAACACTGAAGCTTTCTTT.

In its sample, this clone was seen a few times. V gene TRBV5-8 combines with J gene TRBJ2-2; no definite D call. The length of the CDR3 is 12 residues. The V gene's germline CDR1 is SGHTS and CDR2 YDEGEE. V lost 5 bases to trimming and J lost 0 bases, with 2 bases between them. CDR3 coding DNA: TGTGCCAGCAGTACGAACACCGGGGAGCTGTTTTTT. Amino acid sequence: CASSTNTGELFF.

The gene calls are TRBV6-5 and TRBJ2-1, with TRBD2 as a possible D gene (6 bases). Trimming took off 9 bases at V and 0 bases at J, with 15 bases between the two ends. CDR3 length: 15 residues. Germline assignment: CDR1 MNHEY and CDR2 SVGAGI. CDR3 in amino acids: CASRRGENSYNEQFF. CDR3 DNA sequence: TGTGCCAGTCGTCGCGGGGAGAACTCCTACAATGAGCAGTTCTTC.

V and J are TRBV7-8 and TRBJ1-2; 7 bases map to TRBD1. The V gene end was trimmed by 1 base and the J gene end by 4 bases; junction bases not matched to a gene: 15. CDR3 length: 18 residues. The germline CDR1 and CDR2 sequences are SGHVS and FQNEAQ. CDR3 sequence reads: CASSLGYGTEILSYGYTF. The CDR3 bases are TGTGCCAGCAGCTTAGGGTACGGGACAGAAATCTTAAGCTATGGCTACACCTTC.

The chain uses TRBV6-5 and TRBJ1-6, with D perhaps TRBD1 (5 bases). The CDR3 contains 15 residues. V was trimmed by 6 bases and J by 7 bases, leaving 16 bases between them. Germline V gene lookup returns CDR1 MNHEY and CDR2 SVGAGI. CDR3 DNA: TGTGCCAGCAGCCTAAGGGGCGCTTGGAATTCACCCCTCCACTTT. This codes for CASSLRGAWNSPLHF.

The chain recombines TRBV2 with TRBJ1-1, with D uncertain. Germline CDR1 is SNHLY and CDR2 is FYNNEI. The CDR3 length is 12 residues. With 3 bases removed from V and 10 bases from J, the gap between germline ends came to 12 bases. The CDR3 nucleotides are TGTGCCAGCAGTGAGAGGCTAGTTGGAGCTTTCTTT. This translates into CASSERLVGAFF.

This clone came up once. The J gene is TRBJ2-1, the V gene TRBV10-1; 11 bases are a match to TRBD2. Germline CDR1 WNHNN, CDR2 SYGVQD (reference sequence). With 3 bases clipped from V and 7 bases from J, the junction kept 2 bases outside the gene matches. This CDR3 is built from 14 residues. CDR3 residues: CASSDSGGANEQFF. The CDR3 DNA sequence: TGCGCCAGCAGTGATAGCGGGGGGGCGAATGAGCAGTTCTTC.

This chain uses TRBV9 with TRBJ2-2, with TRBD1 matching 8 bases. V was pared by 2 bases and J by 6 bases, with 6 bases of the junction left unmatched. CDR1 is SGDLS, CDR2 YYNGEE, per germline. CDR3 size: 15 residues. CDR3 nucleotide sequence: TGTGCCAGCAGCGTGAACAGGGGGGCCCCCGGGGAGCTGTTTTTT. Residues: CASSVNRGAPGELFF.

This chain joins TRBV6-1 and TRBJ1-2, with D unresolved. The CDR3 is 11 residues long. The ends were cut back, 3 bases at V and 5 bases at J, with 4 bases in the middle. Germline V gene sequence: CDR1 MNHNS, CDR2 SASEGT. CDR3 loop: CASSDPYGYTF. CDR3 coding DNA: TGTGCCAGCAGTGACCCTTATGGCTACACCTTC.

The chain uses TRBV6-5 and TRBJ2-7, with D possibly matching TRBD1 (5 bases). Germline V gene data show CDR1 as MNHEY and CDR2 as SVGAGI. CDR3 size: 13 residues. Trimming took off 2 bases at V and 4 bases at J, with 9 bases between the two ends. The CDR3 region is CASSYGALYEQYF. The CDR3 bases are TGTGCCAGCAGTTACGGGGCTTTATACGAGCAGTACTTC.